The 15 T cell receptor beta chains listed next were all sequenced from one sample in a study of blood T cell repertoires in COVID-19. Produced via immunoSEQ multiplex PCR; TCRdb's table is partial and in-frame only. Counted here are 95,000 to 110,000 clones, roughly four fifths occurring once; the ten biggest clones make up about 5%. Sample: peripheral blood. These receptors came from a man aged 60-69 years with acute or convalescent COVID-19.

This clone was recorded once. The chain combines TRBV7-2 with TRBJ2-2; TRBD2 matches 9 bases. V shed 4 bases, J shed 2 bases, and the junction held 5 bases outside the gene matches. The germline CDR1 and CDR2 sequences are SGHTA and FQGNSA. The CDR3 length is 16 residues. The CDR3 nucleotides are TGTGCCAGCAGCTCCCGGACTAGCGTAAACACCGGGGAGCTGTTTTTT. It codes for CASSSRTSVNTGELFF. Complete variable domain (other parts from reference TRBV7-2 and TRBJ2-2): GAGVSQSPSNKVTEKGKDVELRCDPISGHTALYWYRQSLGQGLEFLIYFQGNSAPDKSGLPSDRFSAERTGGSVSTLTIQRTQQEDSAVYLCASSSRTSVNTGELFFGEGSRLTVL.

The V and J genes are TRBV30 and TRBJ2-7, with 8 bases matching TRBD1. This CDR3 spans 15 amino acids. Germline-derived CDR1 and CDR2 are GTSNPN and SVGIG (reference sequence). V shed 3 bases, J shed 2 bases, and the junction held 9 bases outside the gene matches. CDR3 sequence reads: CAWSLTGATPYEQYF. CDR3 sequence (DNA): TGTGCCTGGAGCCTGACAGGGGCCACCCCCTACGAGCAGTACTTC.

V usage is TRBV4-2 and J usage is TRBJ2-7, with 8 bases identical to TRBD1. This CDR3 region has 15 residues. V lost 6 bases, J lost 3 bases, and 10 bases stayed unmatched. Germline V lookup: CDR1 LGHNA, CDR2 YNFKEQ. This CDR3 reads CASSPGTGLLYEQYF. In nucleotides, the CDR3 is TGTGCCAGCAGTCCCGGGACAGGACTTCTCTACGAGCAGTACTTC.

This sequence joins TRBV5-1 and TRBJ2-2; D is possibly TRBD1 (6 bases). This CDR3 region has 14 residues. V dropped 4 bases and J dropped 11 bases, with 18 bases sitting between them. The germline gives CDR1 SGHRS, CDR2 YFSETQ. For the CDR3, the DNA is TGCGCCAGCAGCCCCCCAGGGGTGTTAGTTGAGCTGTTTTTT. This encodes CASSPPGVLVELFF.

The V gene is TRBV6-5, the J gene TRBJ2-1, with a weak D call TRBD1 (6 bases). Trimming pared 6 bases from V and 6 bases from J, leaving 6 bases between. CDR1 and CDR2 from the germline V gene are MNHEY and SVGAGI. The CDR3 totals 11 residues. Here the CDR3 reads CASRGANEQFF. In nucleotides, the CDR3 is TGTGCCAGCAGGGGGGCCAATGAGCAGTTCTTC.

This chain connects TRBV21-1 to TRBJ2-7; TRBD2, the D gene given by the table, was not confirmed from the DNA. TRBV21-1 is described as a pseudogene. The CDR3 runs 13 residues. As DNA, the CDR3 is TGTGCCAGCAGCATCAAGAGCTCCTACGAGCAGTACTTC. Translation gives CASSIKSSYEQYF.

This chain joins TRBV14 and TRBJ2-3; possible D gene TRBD2, 5 bases. CDR1 is SGHDN, CDR2 FVKESK, per germline. The CDR3 is 15 residues long. Deletions cut 0 bases from V and 2 bases from J, with 9 bases between. CDR3 nucleotides: TGTGCCAGCAGCCAAGATGACTACCCCACAGATACGCAGTATTTT. Its protein product is CASSQDDYPTDTQYF.

The chain links TRBV19 to TRBJ2-3; 7 bases align to TRBD1. CDR3 length equals 16 residues. The trim removed 7 bases at V and 6 bases at J, leaving 16 bases unmatched. Germline CDR1 LNHDA, CDR2 SQIVND (reference sequence). CDR3 region: CASTPPPGSRGDTQYF. The CDR3 DNA reads as TGTGCCAGTACCCCCCCTCCGGGATCCAGGGGGGATACGCAGTATTTT.

CDR3 coding DNA: TGTGCCAGCAGCTTGGGGGCGGGCACTGAAGCTTTCTTT. Its translation: CASSLGAGTEAFF. The chain combines TRBV11-2 with TRBJ1-1, with D tentatively TRBD1 (6 bases). V shed 3 bases and J shed 4 bases, with 9 bases lying between them. Germline values: CDR1 SGHAT, CDR2 FQNNGV. This CDR3 spans 13 amino acids.

The V gene is TRBV2, the J gene TRBJ1-1; 9 bases map to TRBD1. Germline assignment: CDR1 SNHLY and CDR2 FYNNEI. The V and J ends lost 4 bases and 3 bases, in that order; junction bases with no gene match: 3. The CDR3 sequence is 14 residues long. DNA of the CDR3: TGTGCCAGCAGTGGGACAGGGGCGCACACTGAAGCTTTCTTT. Translating it yields CASSGTGAHTEAFF.

This chain connects TRBV6-1 to TRBJ1-2; the match to TRBD1 covers 8 bases. Germline values: CDR1 MNHNS, CDR2 SASEGT. With V trimmed by 3 bases and J by 4 bases, 16 bases remained unmatched. The CDR3 is 18 residues long. The CDR3 region is CASSEGTRAETGAYGYTF. The DNA of the CDR3 is TGTGCCAGCAGTGAGGGGACGCGGGCGGAGACAGGGGCCTATGGCTACACCTTC.

CDR3 sequence: CASSAGTGYVSGRTNEQFF. The CDR3 bases are TGCGCCAGCAGCGCCGGGACAGGGTATGTCAGCGGGAGAACCAATGAGCAGTTCTTC. The chain links TRBV5-1 to TRBJ2-1; D might be TRBD1 (9 bases). The length of the CDR3 is 19 residues. Germline loops: CDR1 SGHRS, CDR2 YFSETQ. V gave up 4 bases and J gave up 6 bases, with 29 bases separating them.

This clone was counted a single time. The chain joins TRBV6-6 to TRBJ2-7, with D possibly being TRBD1 (5 bases). CDR1 is MNHNY, CDR2 SVGAGI, per germline (reference sequence). Deletions cut 6 bases from V and 4 bases from J, with 10 bases between. CDR3 length: 12 amino acids. The CDR3 reads CASRADTYEQYF. CDR3 DNA: TGTGCCAGCAGGGCGGACACATACGAGCAGTACTTC.

This chain connects TRBV19 to TRBJ2-1, with 9 bases identical to TRBD2. CDR1 is LNHDA, CDR2 SQIVND, per germline (reference sequence). The CDR3 is 16 amino acids. V gave up 4 bases and J gave up 4 bases; unmatched junction bases: 8. This CDR3 is CASSKGSSGVYNEQFF. In nucleotides, the CDR3 is TGTGCCAGTAGTAAGGGGTCTAGCGGGGTTTACAATGAGCAGTTCTTC.

V usage is TRBV2 and J usage is TRBJ1-2; a weak D match, TRBD1 (5 bases). The germline CDR1 and CDR2 sequences are SNHLY and FYNNEI. The CDR3 is 14 amino acids. V was pared by 7 bases and J by 2 bases, with 14 bases between. For the CDR3, the DNA is TGTGCCAGCAAGTTATTGGGGGGAAACTATGGCTACACCTTC. This translates into CASKLLGGNYGYTF.